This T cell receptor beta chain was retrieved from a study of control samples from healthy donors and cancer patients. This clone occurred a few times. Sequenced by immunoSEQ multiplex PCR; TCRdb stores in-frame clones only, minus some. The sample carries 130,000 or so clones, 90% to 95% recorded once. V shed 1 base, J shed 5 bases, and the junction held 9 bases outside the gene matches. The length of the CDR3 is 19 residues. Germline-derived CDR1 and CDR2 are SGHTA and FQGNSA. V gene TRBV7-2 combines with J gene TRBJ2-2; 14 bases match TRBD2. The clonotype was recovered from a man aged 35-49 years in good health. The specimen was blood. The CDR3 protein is CASSLDRLAGGFDTGELFF. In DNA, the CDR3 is TGTGCCAGCAGCTTAGATCGACTAGCGGGAGGGTTTGATACCGGGGAGCTGTTTTTT.